This is a list of T cell receptor beta chains from one sample in a study of Ad26.COV2.S vaccination and SARS-CoV-2 variants. Data came from immunoSEQ multiplex PCR; TCRdb stores just in-frame clones and leaves some out. The data contain some 320,000 clones, more than 70% of them singletons. Source: peripheral blood, taken in a trial of Ad26.COV2.S vaccine versus placebo. These receptors were collected from a person between 18 and 60 years old who received the Ad26.COV2.S COVID-19 vaccine or a placebo. The conserved cysteine and the conserved F or W are not part of the CDR3 here. Each record gives: V gene, CDR3 length, CDR3 protein.

V gene: TRBV19; CDR3 length: 12; CDR3 protein: ASSQQVSGNTIY
V gene: TRBV5-1; CDR3 length: 13; CDR3 protein: ASTENPTTNEKLF
V gene: TRBV27; CDR3 length: 15; CDR3 protein: ASSSPSAIPTYNEQF
V gene: TRBV7-9; CDR3 length: 12; CDR3 protein: ASTLETRGPQAF
V gene: TRBV3-1/TRBV3-2; CDR3 length: 14; CDR3 protein: ASSQVDGDPPYEQY
V gene: TRBV4-1; CDR3 length: 14; CDR3 protein: ASSQGRGVANQPQH
V gene: TRBV9; CDR3 length: 12; CDR3 protein: ASRYGGLGEKLF
V gene: TRBV7-7; CDR3 length: 14; CDR3 protein: ASSLGRGGAVGELF
V gene: TRBV29-1; CDR3 length: 10; CDR3 protein: SVNEGSYEQY
V gene: TRBV14; CDR3 length: 15; CDR3 protein: ASSQERGGSGANVLT
V gene: TRBV4-2; CDR3 length: 11; CDR3 protein: ASSQGVGETQY
V gene: TRBV10-3; CDR3 length: 11; CDR3 protein: AISPDPSYGYT
V gene: TRBV2; CDR3 length: 11; CDR3 protein: ASSADRNYGYT
V gene: TRBV18; CDR3 length: 14; CDR3 protein: ASSPSTGGAVQPQH
V gene: TRBV27; CDR3 length: 14; CDR3 protein: ASSLQGSRGGSGYT
V gene: TRBV30; CDR3 length: 18; CDR3 protein: AWSVGKALNFGILNYGYT
V gene: TRBV7-2; CDR3 length: 14; CDR3 protein: ASSSLAGGPTGELF
V gene: TRBV6-6; CDR3 length: 11; CDR3 protein: ASFRTGDTEAF
V gene: TRBV5-8; CDR3 length: 13; CDR3 protein: ASSPRGPTAQPQH
V gene: TRBV5-6; CDR3 length: 14; CDR3 protein: ASSSWGTWGNQPQH
V gene: TRBV5-6; CDR3 length: 14; CDR3 protein: ASSFGTGDPSNEQF
V gene: TRBV10-3; CDR3 length: 12; CDR3 protein: AIMGSTGTYEQY
V gene: TRBV27; CDR3 length: 12; CDR3 protein: ARGQGDSNQPQH
V gene: TRBV3-1/TRBV3-2; CDR3 length: 13; CDR3 protein: ASSQVRATADTQY
V gene: TRBV7-9; CDR3 length: 12; CDR3 protein: ASSIGPRNTEAF
V gene: TRBV7-9; CDR3 length: 14; CDR3 protein: ASSLVGRGFNQPQH
V gene: TRBV6-4; CDR3 length: 13; CDR3 protein: ASSVGTGATGELF
V gene: TRBV5-4; CDR3 length: 12; CDR3 protein: ASSRGLAEDTQY
V gene: TRBV29-1; CDR3 length: 11; CDR3 protein: SVALAGSYEQY
V gene: TRBV3-1/TRBV3-2; CDR3 length: 12; CDR3 protein: ASSQRSYTGELF